Each of the 26 T cell receptor beta chains below was sequenced from the same sample in a study of blood T cells in healthy people across ages. A second about 6 to 11 cycle PCR used barcoded and J-beta primers. TCRdb reprocessed the 5' RACE reads via MiXCR and lists one record per CDR3 protein. The top ten hold 25% to 35% of the sample, which has about 680,000 distinct CDR3 sequences, roughly 49% seen once. The source material was blood. The receptor source for this set is a woman aged 60-75 years in good health.

The chain carries TRBV7-9 and TRBJ2-5; tentatively, D is TRBD2 (6 bases). The ends were cut back, 2 bases at V and 2 bases at J, with 12 bases in the middle. In germline, CDR1 is SEHNR, CDR2 FQNEAQ (reference sequence). The CDR3 covers 15 residues. The CDR3: CASSLQEGYQETQYF. DNA for the CDR3: TGTGCCAGCAGCTTACAGGAGGGGTATCAAGAGACCCAGTACTTC. Based on the CDR3 plus reference TRBV7-9 and TRBJ2-5, the full variable domain is DTGVSQNPRHKITKRGQNVTFRCDPISEHNRLYWYRQTLGQGPEFLTYFQNEAQLEKSRLLSDRFSAERPKGSFSTLEIQRTEQGDSAMYLCASSLQEGYQETQYFGPGTRLLVL.

The chain has TRBV3-1 and TRBJ1-2; no definite D call. The germline gives CDR1 LGHDT, CDR2 YNNKEL (reference sequence). Trimming cost V 2 bases and J 8 bases, with 15 bases left between them. This CDR3 contains 14 residues. CDR3: CASSQQLGGQGYTF. The CDR3 nucleotides read TGTGCCAGCAGCCAACAGCTGGGAGGGCAAGGCTACACCTTC.

The J gene is TRBJ2-3, the V gene TRBV20-1; D is unclear. CDR1 is DFQATT and CDR2 is SNEGSKA in the germline V gene (reference sequence). This CDR3 is 13 amino acids long. Trimming took 0 bases from V and 6 from J, leaving 10 bases between them. The CDR3 is CSARECTGDTQYF. The CDR3 nucleotides read TGCAGTGCTAGAGAGTGTACCGGGGATACGCAGTATTTT.

The rearrangement links TRBV15 to TRBJ2-4; 12 bases line up with TRBD2. The J call may be wrong; the DNA end is better matched by TRBJ2-7. Germline CDR1 reads LNHNV; CDR2 reads YYDKDF (reference sequence). This CDR3 spans 15 amino acids. CDR3 sequence: CATSRGLAGVYEQYF. The DNA of the CDR3 is TGTGCCACCAGCAGAGGACTAGCGGGAGTCTACGAGCAGTACTTC.

This clonotype was seen at least ten times. The chain recombines TRBV4-3 with TRBJ1-2; tentatively, D is TRBD1 (5 bases). CDR1 and CDR2 (germline): LGHNA, YSLEER. The CDR3 totals 14 residues. Trimming pared 1 base from V and 5 bases from J, leaving 11 bases between. CDR3 DNA: TGCGCCAGCAGCCAAGCCAGGGCTTCGTATGGCTACACCTTC. Translated: CASSQARASYGYTF.

Note on this clonotype: At one boundary the junction diverges from the germline segment, which might be a read error. V and J are TRBV5-1 and TRBJ2-1; 9 positions match TRBD1. The CDR3 is 14 amino acids. Germline V CDR1 and CDR2: SGHRS, YFSETQ. CDR3 bases: TGCGCCGGCAGCTGGGGGACAGGGCTGGATGAGCAGTTCTTC. Its translation is CAGSWGTGLDEQFF.

This clonotype has more than one count but fewer than ten. V gene TRBV7-2 combines with J gene TRBJ2-1, with 9 bases aligning to TRBD2. CDR3 length: 17 amino acids. Germline V CDR1 and CDR2: SGHTA, FQGNSA. V lost 1 base and J lost 6; bases outside the gene matches: 10. CDR3 sequence (DNA): TGTGCCAGCAGCTTAGGTTTCTCGAGCGGGAGGCCCAATGAGCAGTTCTTC. This translates into CASSLGFSSGRPNEQFF.

The chain couples TRBV12-3 or TRBV12-4 to TRBJ2-5; the match to TRBD2 covers 8 bases. The J segment lost 11 bases and the V segment lost 6 bases, leaving 14 bases of the junction unmatched. The CDR3 has 14 residues. CDR3: CASRRAGVVNEQYF. CDR3 DNA: TGTGCCAGCAGAAGAGCGGGAGTGGTCAATGAGCAGTACTTC.

In this sample, this clonotype turned up many times. The chain combines TRBV29-1 with TRBJ2-4, with D possibly TRBD2 on 5 matching bases. Germline CDR1 SQVTM, CDR2 ANQGSEA. CDR3 size: 15 residues. In nucleotides, the CDR3 is TGCCTACCTCCTGGGAGTCACCGAGCCAAAAACATTCAGTACTTC. Protein: CLPPGSHRAKNIQYF.

The rearrangement links TRBV20-1 to TRBJ1-1; maybe TRBD1 (6 bases). Trimming removed 3 bases at V and 0 bases at J, with 20 bases between. CDR3 size: 17 residues. CDR1 and CDR2 from the germline V gene are DFQATT and SNEGSKA (reference sequence). The CDR3 sequence: CSASTTGTLGMNTEAFF. In DNA form, the CDR3 reads TGCAGTGCTAGCACGACAGGAACGCTGGGTATGAACACTGAAGCTTTCTTT.

The CDR3 region has the DNA TGCAGCGTTGTGGCCCGGGGGAGGGAGACCCAGTACTTC. Translated: CSVVARGRETQYF. The chain has TRBV29-1 and TRBJ2-5, with a weak D call TRBD2 (6 bases). CDR1 is SQVTM, CDR2 ANQGSEA, per germline. V lost 4 bases to trimming and J lost 5 bases, with 14 bases between them. The CDR3 contains 13 residues.

This clonotype was observed a few times. The CDR3 bases are TGTGCCAGCAGCGCCAGACTAGCGAATACGCAGTATTTT. Residues: CASSARLANTQYF. The gene calls are TRBV7-2 and TRBJ2-3, with 8 bases that match TRBD2. The V gene end was trimmed by 5 bases and the J gene end by 7 bases; junction bases not matched to a gene: 5. The germline CDR1 and CDR2 sequences are SGHTA and FQGNSA. This CDR3 region has 13 residues. The full variable domain, with the rest looked up from reference TRBV7-2 and TRBJ2-3, is GAGVSQSPSNKVTEKGKDVELRCDPISGHTALYWYRQSLGQGLEFLIYFQGNSAPDKSGLPSDRFSAERTGGSVSTLTIQRTQQEDSAVYLCASSARLANTQYFGPGTRLTVL.

The chain employs TRBV2 and TRBJ2-5; perhaps TRBD2 as D (5 bases). The V and J ends lost 3 bases and 11 bases respectively, with 16 bases between them. The CDR3 length is 13 residues. Per germline, CDR1 SNHLY and CDR2 FYNNEI. In nucleotides, the CDR3 is TGTGCCAGCAGTGATGAAGGGTTGGGAGAGCAGTACTTC. Protein sequence: CASSDEGLGEQYF.

The chain uses TRBV20-1 and TRBJ2-7; TRBD1 is a possible D gene (6 bases). The CDR3 sequence is 14 residues long. Germline CDR1 and CDR2: DFQATT and SNEGSKA (reference sequence). The V and J ends lost 5 bases and 4 bases respectively, with 18 bases between them. The CDR3 DNA sequence: TGCAGTGCTTATGCGCCCGGCAGGGGATACGAGCAGTACTTC. It yields the protein CSAYAPGRGYEQYF.

This clonotype has more than one count but fewer than ten. This rearrangement joins TRBV11-3 to TRBJ2-3; D is tentatively TRBD1 or TRBD2 (7 bases each). This CDR3 is 15 amino acids long. Germline lookup yields CDR1 SGHNT and CDR2 YENEEA. Trimming stripped 5 bases from V and 3 bases from J, with 15 bases between. Written as DNA, the CDR3 is TGTGCCAGCAGCCCAGGGGGGGGACCAACAGATACGCAGTATTTT. Translating gives CASSPGGGPTDTQYF. Together with reference TRBV11-3 and TRBJ2-3, the CDR3 gives the full variable domain: EAGVVQSPRYKIIEKKQPVAFWCNPISGHNTLYWYLQNLGQGPELLIRYENEEAVDDSQLPKDRFSAERLKGVDSTLKIQPAELGDSAVYLCASSPGGGPTDTQYFGPGTRLTVL.

The chain is built from TRBV27 and TRBJ1-3, with D perhaps matching TRBD1 (5 bases). The CDR3 runs to 16 residues. The V gene's germline CDR1 is MNHEY and CDR2 SMNVEV (reference sequence). Between the trimmed V and J ends, which lost 2 bases and 0 bases, there was a span of 11 bases. DNA for the CDR3: TGTGCCAGCAGTTTAGGGCAGGGATTCTCTGGAAACACCATATATTTT. Amino acids: CASSLGQGFSGNTIYF.

This clonotype was seen a few times. V is TRBV7-2 and J is TRBJ1-5; 7 nucleotides line up with TRBD1. The germline V gene encodes CDR1 SGHTA and CDR2 FQGNSA. With 3 bases clipped from V and 6 bases from J, the junction kept 2 bases outside the gene matches. The length of the CDR3 is 13 residues. The chain's CDR3 is CASSLRGLQPQHF. Written as DNA, the CDR3 is TGTGCCAGCAGCTTGAGGGGGCTTCAGCCCCAGCATTTT.

This clonotype was seen a few times. V gene TRBV11-1 combines with J gene TRBJ2-3; TRBD2 aligns across 7 bases. Germline V CDR1 and CDR2: SGHAT, FQDESV (reference sequence). This CDR3 is 16 amino acids long. V shed 3 bases, J shed 1 base, and the junction held 7 bases outside the gene matches. The CDR3 region is CASSFLGLGGTDTQYF. CDR3 nucleotides: TGTGCCAGCAGCTTCCTCGGACTAGGAGGCACAGATACGCAGTATTTT.

CDR3 residues: CASGDGRLPDEQFF. The CDR3 coding sequence is TGTGCCAGCGGGGACGGTCGCCTTCCCGATGAGCAGTTCTTC. The V call is TRBV2, the J call TRBJ2-1, with D perhaps assigned TRBD1 or TRBD2 (5 bases each). CDR1 and CDR2 (germline): SNHLY, FYNNEI. This CDR3 region has 14 residues. Trimming pared 8 bases from V and 8 bases from J, leaving 19 bases between.

This chain joins TRBV21-1 and TRBJ1-4; the D call in the table, TRBD1, was not verified against the DNA. TRBV21-1 is tagged as a pseudogene. The CDR3 has 14 residues. The DNA of the CDR3 is TGTGCCAGCAGCCGACAGGGGGTTTCGGAAAAACTGTTTTTT. Translating it yields CASSRQGVSEKLFF.

The count of this clonotype is one. This rearrangement joins TRBV28 to TRBJ2-3; 9 bases are shared with TRBD1. The CDR3 spans 14 residues. Germline CDR1 and CDR2: MDHEN and SYDVKM. The trim removed 8 bases at V and 4 bases at J, leaving 7 bases unmatched. Here the CDR3 reads CASVGDRASDTQYF. CDR3 nucleotides: TGTGCCAGCGTGGGGGACAGGGCTTCAGATACGCAGTATTTT.

The V and J genes are TRBV20-1 and TRBJ2-1; TRBD1 might be the D (6 bases). CDR3 length equals 12 residues. The V end was cut by 3 bases, the J end by 9 bases, with 12 bases between. Looked up from germline, CDR1 is DFQATT and CDR2 is SNEGSKA (reference sequence). CDR3 amino acids: CSARGLRGEQFF. Written as DNA, the CDR3 is TGCAGTGCTAGGGGTCTCAGGGGTGAGCAGTTCTTC.

V is TRBV20-1 and J is TRBJ1-6; 8 nucleotides agree with TRBD1. The CDR3 runs 13 residues. The trim removed 5 bases at V and 10 bases at J, leaving 7 bases unmatched. CDR1 is DFQATT, CDR2 SNEGSKA, per germline (reference sequence). In DNA, the CDR3 is TGCAGTGCTCCTCGGGACAGGAACTCACCCCTCCACTTT. This encodes CSAPRDRNSPLHF.

This clonotype was detected once. This chain joins TRBV6-2 or TRBV6-3 and TRBJ1-1; D not certain. Looked up from germline, CDR1 is MNHEY and CDR2 is SVGEGT. V dropped 7 bases and J dropped 1 base, with 10 bases sitting between them. This CDR3 has 13 residues. The CDR3 DNA is TGTGCCAGCACCGTTACGGAGAACACTGAAGCTTTCTTT. Translation gives CASTVTENTEAFF.

The chain is built from TRBV12-3 or TRBV12-4 and TRBJ2-1; the D gene is possibly TRBD2 (5 bases). This CDR3 spans 15 amino acids. V was cut by 7 bases and J by 2 bases, with 15 bases left in between. This CDR3 reads CASTTRPSTYNEQFF. Written as DNA, the CDR3 is TGTGCCAGCACCACCCGGCCTAGCACCTACAATGAGCAGTTCTTC.

This sequence joins TRBV7-2 and TRBJ2-3; D gene unclear. V lost 1 base to trimming and J lost 1 base, with 9 bases between them. The CDR3 extends over 15 amino acids. Germline V gene sequence: CDR1 SGHTA, CDR2 FQGNSA. CDR3 in DNA: TGTGCCAGCAGCTTAGGGTGGACGCGCACAGATACGCAGTATTTT. Protein sequence: CASSLGWTRTDTQYF.